This T cell receptor beta chain derives from a study of blood T cell repertoires in COVID-19. At the level of the study: The United States, Italy and Spain provided the acute and convalescent COVID-19 samples. Sources were T cells, B-cell-depleted T cells, or PBMCs; the material itself was cDNA or gDNA.

As processed by the authors: Scientists estimated how many nucleated cells there were by amplifying reference gene primers. The method was immunoSEQ multiplex PCR; TCRdb's version includes in-frame clones alone and lacks a portion of them. Clone size and the V and J calls come from that table; the DNA yielded D and trimming. Among around 190,000 clones, 80% were seen once, and the ten largest hold 6% to 8.5%. This clone came up a few times. The germline V gene has CDR1 MGHRA and CDR2 YSYEKL. With 1 base removed from V and 0 bases from J, the gap between germline ends came to 13 bases. The CDR3 is made up of 17 amino acids.

The origin of this receptor is a man aged 60 to 75 with acute or convalescent COVID-19. Sequencing used peripheral blood. The chain has TRBV4-1 and TRBJ2-1; a possible D gene is TRBD2 (6 bases). The CDR3 DNA is TGCGCCAGCAGCCAAGTTGGAGCGGGCGGCTCCTACAATGAGCAGTTCTTC. Translated, it gives CASSQVGAGGSYNEQFF.